Below are 25 T cell receptor beta chains sequenced from a single sample in a study of patients with pleural tuberculosis. TCRdb re-called the reads with MiXCR, one entry per CDR3 protein. The sample contains some 48,000 distinct CDR3 sequences, about 7.3% of which appear only once. The source of these receptors is a human donor with pleural tuberculosis.

This clonotype was seen many times. This sequence joins TRBV11-2 and TRBJ2-3; a possible D gene is TRBD1 (6 bases). Trimming took off 3 bases at V and 1 base at J, with 17 bases between the two ends. Germline CDR1 reads SGHAT; CDR2 reads FQNNGV. The CDR3 length is 17 residues. CDR3 residues: CASSFDPRRQGTDTQYF. The CDR3 DNA reads as TGTGCCAGCAGCTTTGATCCCCGTCGACAGGGCACAGATACGCAGTATTTT.

This clonotype was detected many times. The chain is built from TRBV20-1 and TRBJ2-3; 12 bases agree with TRBD2. V lost 6 bases and J lost 5; bases outside the gene matches: 9. This CDR3 region has 15 residues. Germline assignment: CDR1 DFQATT and CDR2 SNEGSKA (reference sequence). The CDR3 protein is CSAARLAGAVDTQYF. CDR3 DNA: TGCAGTGCCGCTAGACTAGCGGGAGCAGTAGATACGCAGTATTTT.

This clonotype was seen ten or more times. This sequence joins TRBV20-1 and TRBJ2-7; D ambiguous. Germline V gene sequence: CDR1 DFQATT, CDR2 SNEGSKA (reference sequence). The ends were cut back, 6 bases at V and 2 bases at J, with 8 bases in the middle. CDR3 size: 11 residues. The CDR3 loop is CSADQAYEQYF. CDR3 sequence (DNA): TGCAGTGCAGATCAGGCCTACGAGCAGTACTTC.

The table lists this clonotype with a few counts. V gene TRBV2 combines with J gene TRBJ1-5; D remains unclear. In germline, CDR1 is SNHLY, CDR2 FYNNEI. Trimming stripped 6 bases from V and 6 bases from J, with 15 bases between. The CDR3 is made up of 14 amino acids. In nucleotides, the CDR3 is TGTGCCAGCAGGAAGGGCTCGTCGGGTCAGCCCCAGCATTTT. It is translated as CASRKGSSGQPQHF.

In this sample, this clonotype turned up many times. The chain has TRBV19 and TRBJ2-5; 8 positions agree with TRBD1. The CDR3 length is 15 residues. The J segment lost 1 base and the V segment lost 3 bases, leaving 4 bases of the junction unmatched. CDR1 and CDR2 from the germline V gene are LNHDA and SQIVND (reference sequence). Here the CDR3 DNA reads TGTGCCAGTAGTATCTCCGGGACAGGCCAAGAGACCCAGTACTTC. As protein: CASSISGTGQETQYF. Full variable domain (rest looked up from reference TRBV19 and TRBJ2-5): DGGITQSPKYLFRKEGQNVTLSCEQNLNHDAMYWYRQDPGQGLRLIYYSQIVNDFQKGDIAEGYSVSREKKESFPLTVTSAQKNPTAFYLCASSISGTGQETQYFGPGTRLLVL.

This clonotype was detected many times. This rearrangement joins TRBV27 to TRBJ2-1, with a possible D match to TRBD1 (6 bases). Germline V gene sequence: CDR1 MNHEY, CDR2 SMNVEV (reference sequence). This CDR3 region has 14 residues. V was shortened by 3 bases and J by 1 base, with 7 bases between the two germline ends. CDR3 amino acids: CASSLGQSYNEQFF. The CDR3 DNA reads TGTGCCAGCAGTTTGGGACAATCCTACAATGAGCAGTTCTTC.

This clonotype is categorized as medium-sized (0.01 to 0.1%). The chain couples TRBV2 to TRBJ1-2; D gene uncertain. V was shortened by 2 bases and J by 6 bases, with 13 bases between the two germline ends. The CDR3 covers 14 residues. Germline V CDR1 and CDR2: SNHLY, FYNNEI. CDR3 sequence reads: CASSESSNKNGYTF. The CDR3 DNA reads TGTGCCAGCAGTGAATCCAGCAATAAGAATGGCTACACCTTC.

This clonotype was recorded many times. The rearrangement links TRBV20-1 to TRBJ1-1; D gene unclear. V dropped 6 bases and J dropped 2 bases, with 13 bases sitting between them. CDR3 length: 13 amino acids. In germline, CDR1 is DFQATT, CDR2 SNEGSKA (reference sequence). CDR3 amino acids: CSALVGSNTEAFF. As DNA, the CDR3 is TGCAGTGCCCTCGTGGGCAGCAACACTGAAGCTTTCTTT.

The genes are TRBV11-2 and TRBJ2-3; D might be TRBD2 (5 bases). This CDR3 is built from 14 residues. Trimming took off 6 bases at V and 1 base at J, with 11 bases between the two ends. The germline CDR1 and CDR2 sequences are SGHAT and FQNNGV. CDR3 in DNA: TGTGCCAGCAGACACGTCGGGGGCACAGATACGCAGTATTTT. It is translated as CASRHVGGTDTQYF.

Ten or more counts support this clonotype. The V and J genes are TRBV6-2 or TRBV6-3 and TRBJ2-1, with TRBD1 identical over 7 bases. With V trimmed by 6 bases and J by 7 bases, 12 bases remained unmatched. Germline CDR1 is MNHEY and CDR2 is SVGEGT. CDR3 length: 15 residues. The CDR3 sequence: CASSNSRTGPNEQFF. The CDR3 DNA sequence: TGTGCCAGCAGCAACTCGAGGACAGGCCCAAATGAGCAGTTCTTC.

This clonotype was observed at least ten times. This chain connects TRBV5-4 to TRBJ1-2; D gene unclear. There are 13 residues in the CDR3. Germline-derived CDR1 and CDR2 are SGHNT and YYREEE (reference sequence). Trimming removed 2 bases from V and 2 bases from J, with 7 bases in between. The CDR3 sequence: CASSFVGNYGYTF. In nucleotides, the CDR3 is TGTGCCAGCAGCTTCGTAGGGAACTATGGCTACACCTTC.

Many counts were recorded for this clonotype. The CDR3 DNA is TGTGCCAGCAGTGATTGGGTGGGGGAGACCCAGTACTTC. This encodes CASSDWVGETQYF. This chain uses TRBV2 with TRBJ2-5, with no clear D. The germline V gene encodes CDR1 SNHLY and CDR2 FYNNEI. V was clipped by 3 bases and J by 5 bases, with 10 bases between them. The CDR3 is 13 amino acids.

There are many counts of this clonotype. This chain joins TRBV20-1 and TRBJ1-2; D is ambiguous. Trimming left V 0 bases short and J 6 bases short, with 11 bases between. The CDR3 has 13 residues. CDR1 DFQATT and CDR2 SNEGSKA come from the germline V gene (reference sequence). This CDR3 is CSARDTLRHGYTF. CDR3 DNA sequence: TGCAGTGCTAGAGATACTCTGCGCCATGGCTACACCTTC.

Many counts were recorded for this clonotype. V is TRBV20-1 and J is TRBJ1-5; 7 bases are shared with TRBD1. J gave up 7 bases and V 4 bases, and 10 bases lay outside the gene matches. Germline V gives CDR1 DFQATT, CDR2 SNEGSKA (reference sequence). CDR3 length: 14 amino acids. CDR3 sequence: CSAKSTGTAQPQHF. DNA for the CDR3: TGCAGTGCTAAGTCGACAGGGACGGCGCAGCCCCAGCATTTT.

The chain recombines TRBV3-1 with TRBJ1-3; no firm D call. Germline V gene data show CDR1 as LGHDT and CDR2 as YNNKEL (reference sequence). CDR3 length equals 14 residues. V was shortened by 4 bases and J by 2 bases, with 9 bases between the two germline ends. The CDR3 reads CASSPSGTGNTIYF. The CDR3, as DNA: TGTGCCAGCAGCCCGAGCGGGACTGGAAACACCATATATTTT.

This clonotype appeared many times. J is TRBJ1-4 and V is TRBV19; D perhaps matches TRBD1 (6 bases). Trimming pared 8 bases from V and 5 bases from J, leaving 18 bases between. Germline V CDR1 and CDR2: LNHDA, SQIVND (reference sequence). The CDR3 has 15 amino acids. DNA of the CDR3: TGTGCCAGTGCACCTCCGGGACATGGGAATGAAAAACTGTTTTTT. It is translated as CASAPPGHGNEKLFF.

This clonotype was recorded many times. The chain couples TRBV28 to TRBJ2-3; 8 bases map to TRBD2. Germline V gene data show CDR1 as MDHEN and CDR2 as SYDVKM. This CDR3 region has 17 residues. Trimming at V came to 2 bases and at J to 1 base, leaving 8 bases not matched to a gene. CDR3 loop: CASSLPGLGHRTDTQYF. In DNA form, the CDR3 reads TGTGCCAGCAGTTTACCGGGACTAGGACATCGCACAGATACGCAGTATTTT.

This chain uses TRBV5-6 with TRBJ1-1; TRBD1 might be the D (5 bases). V was cut by 4 bases and J by 5 bases, with 9 bases left in between. Germline values: CDR1 SGHDT, CDR2 YYEEEE. CDR3 length: 12 residues. The CDR3 here is CASSKRGTEAFF. CDR3 in DNA: TGTGCCAGCAGCAAGAGGGGTACTGAAGCTTTCTTT.

This clonotype was found a few times. The V and J genes are TRBV19 and TRBJ2-5; D could derive from TRBD1 or TRBD2 (5 bases each). The germline gives CDR1 LNHDA, CDR2 SQIVND (reference sequence). The V end was cut by 9 bases, the J end by 5 bases, with 16 bases between. The length of the CDR3 is 13 residues. The CDR3 protein is CASQGENGETQYF. The CDR3 DNA follows: TGTGCCAGCCAAGGGGAGAACGGTGAGACCCAGTACTTC.

This clonotype was observed at least ten times. The chain is built from TRBV3-1 and TRBJ2-5; TRBD1 matches at 11 bases. From germline, CDR1 is LGHDT and CDR2 YNNKEL (reference sequence). The length of the CDR3 is 14 residues. J lost 4 bases, V lost 6 bases, and 4 bases had no gene match. DNA of the CDR3: TGTGCCAGCAGTCGGACAGGGGGCAGAGAGACCCAGTACTTC. Translated, it gives CASSRTGGRETQYF.

In its sample, this clonotype was seen many times. The chain couples TRBV12-3 or TRBV12-4 to TRBJ2-3; 11 bases match TRBD2. This CDR3 comprises 15 residues. Unmatched junction bases numbered 4, after V lost 4 bases and J lost 4 bases. The CDR3 nucleotides read TGTGCCAGCAGTTCAACTAGCGGGAGCTCAGATACGCAGTATTTT. Translated, it gives CASSSTSGSSDTQYF.

This clonotype was recorded at least ten times. The CDR3, as DNA: TGTGCCAGTAGTCCGGGACACCAGAATGAGCAGTTCTTC. Its protein product is CASSPGHQNEQFF. V is TRBV19 and J is TRBJ2-1, with a tentative D call TRBD1 (6 bases). Germline V gives CDR1 LNHDA, CDR2 SQIVND (reference sequence). V was trimmed by 5 bases and J by 7 bases, leaving 12 bases between them. The CDR3 spans 13 residues. Drawing the rest from reference TRBV19 and TRBJ2-1, the complete variable domain is DGGITQSPKYLFRKEGQNVTLSCEQNLNHDAMYWYRQDPGQGLRLIYYSQIVNDFQKGDIAEGYSVSREKKESFPLTVTSAQKNPTAFYLCASSPGHQNEQFFGPGTRLTVL.

In its sample, this clonotype was seen many times. The chain recombines TRBV18 with TRBJ1-5, with D maybe TRBD1 (6 bases). This CDR3 is 14 amino acids long. CDR1 and CDR2 (germline): KGHSH, LQKENI. The V and J ends lost 2 bases and 6 bases respectively, with 11 bases between them. CDR3: CASSPSGVGQPQHF. The CDR3 bases are TGTGCCAGCTCACCATCAGGGGTTGGTCAGCCCCAGCATTTT.

This clonotype was seen at least ten times. V usage is TRBV6-1 and J usage is TRBJ1-1; TRBD1 aligns across 7 bases. V shed 6 bases, J shed 5 bases, and the junction held 6 bases outside the gene matches. CDR3 length: 13 amino acids. CDR1 is MNHNS, CDR2 SASEGT, per germline. CDR3 amino acids: CASRSTGRTEAFF. Here the CDR3 DNA reads TGTGCCAGCAGGTCGACAGGGAGAACTGAAGCTTTCTTT.

At least ten counts were recorded for this clonotype. The chain recombines TRBV20-1 with TRBJ1-6; 10 bases line up with TRBD1. The J segment lost 0 bases and the V segment lost 5 bases, leaving 4 bases of the junction unmatched. The length of the CDR3 is 16 residues. Germline V CDR1 and CDR2: DFQATT, SNEGSKA (reference sequence). DNA of the CDR3: TGCAGTGCTCGACAGGGGGCGAGCTCCTATAATTCACCCCTCCACTTT. The encoded protein is CSARQGASSYNSPLHF.